This T cell receptor (beta chain) came from a study of shared T cell receptors in the human thymus. The table came from immunoSEQ multiplex PCR; TCRdb's copy has only in-frame clones and leaves some out. The repertoire holds some 720,000 clones, with around 87% as singletons. The V and J ends lost 5 bases and 0 bases, in that order; junction bases with no gene match: 10. The CDR3 is 17 residues long. Germline CDR1 reads LGHNT; CDR2 reads FRNRAP. The same data also went into a second study, on human thymus T cells.

This chain uses TRBV12-5 with TRBJ2-1; TRBD2 matches 7 bases. Sequencing was performed on thymocytes. This sequence originates from a boy in the first two years of life with a congenital heart defect. The CDR3 DNA is TGTGCTAGTGGTCCCATGAGCGGGGTGAGCTCCTACAATGAGCAGTTCTTC. Its protein is CASGPMSGVSSYNEQFF.